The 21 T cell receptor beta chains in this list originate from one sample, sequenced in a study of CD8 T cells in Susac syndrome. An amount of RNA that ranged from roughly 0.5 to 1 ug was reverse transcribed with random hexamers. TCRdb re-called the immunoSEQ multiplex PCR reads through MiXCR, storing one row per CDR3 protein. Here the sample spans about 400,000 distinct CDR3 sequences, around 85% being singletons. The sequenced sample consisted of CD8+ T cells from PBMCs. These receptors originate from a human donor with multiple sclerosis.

The CDR3 DNA reads TGTGCCAGCAGTTACACCCTAGCGGAGTCCTACGAGCAGTACTTC. Amino acid sequence: CASSYTLAESYEQYF. The chain has TRBV6-6 and TRBJ2-7; TRBD2 matches at 7 bases. CDR3 length equals 15 residues. The V and J ends lost 2 bases and 1 base, in that order; junction bases with no gene match: 5. CDR1 is MNHNY, CDR2 SVGAGI, per germline (reference sequence).

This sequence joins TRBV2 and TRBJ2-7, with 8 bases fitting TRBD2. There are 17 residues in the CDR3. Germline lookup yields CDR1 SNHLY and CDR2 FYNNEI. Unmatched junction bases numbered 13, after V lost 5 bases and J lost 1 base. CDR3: CASSLGLAGEGSYEQYF. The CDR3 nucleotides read TGTGCCAGCAGTTTAGGACTAGCCGGAGAAGGATCCTACGAGCAGTACTTC.

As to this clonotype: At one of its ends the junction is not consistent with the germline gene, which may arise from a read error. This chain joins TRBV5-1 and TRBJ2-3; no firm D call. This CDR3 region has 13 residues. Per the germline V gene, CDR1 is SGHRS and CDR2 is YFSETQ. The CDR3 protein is CASSLYSTDTQYF. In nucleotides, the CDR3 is TGTGCCAGCAGTCTATACAGCACAGATACGCAGTATTTT.

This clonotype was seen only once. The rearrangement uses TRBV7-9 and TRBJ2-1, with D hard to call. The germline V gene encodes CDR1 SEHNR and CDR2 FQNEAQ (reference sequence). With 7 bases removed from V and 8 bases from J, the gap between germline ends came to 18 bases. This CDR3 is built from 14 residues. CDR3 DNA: TGTGCCAGCACCTCCGGAAGGAGATCGGATGAGCAGTTCTTC. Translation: CASTSGRRSDEQFF.

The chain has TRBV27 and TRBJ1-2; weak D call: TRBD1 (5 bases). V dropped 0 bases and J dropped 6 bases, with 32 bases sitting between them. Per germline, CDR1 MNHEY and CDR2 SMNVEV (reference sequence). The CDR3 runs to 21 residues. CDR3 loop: CASSLSGFGLRDPWIGDGYTF. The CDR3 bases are TGTGCCAGCAGTTTATCAGGCTTTGGTCTGAGGGACCCTTGGATAGGGGATGGCTACACCTTC.

CDR3 in amino acids: CASSRGQGTNEKLFF. The CDR3 DNA reads as TGCGCCAGCAGCCGCGGACAGGGAACTAATGAAAAACTGTTTTTT. The V call is TRBV4-1, the J call TRBJ1-4, with 8 positions matching TRBD1. V dropped 4 bases and J dropped 1; count of bases not matched to a gene: 2. This CDR3 has 15 amino acids. CDR1 and CDR2 from the germline V gene are MGHRA and YSYEKL.

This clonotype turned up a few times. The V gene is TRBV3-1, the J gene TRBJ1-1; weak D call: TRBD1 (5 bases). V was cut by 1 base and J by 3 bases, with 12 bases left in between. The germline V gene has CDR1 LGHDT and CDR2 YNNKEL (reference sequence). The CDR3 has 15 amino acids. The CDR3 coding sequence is TGTGCCAGCAGCCAAGGTATGGACACATACACTGAAGCTTTCTTT. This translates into CASSQGMDTYTEAFF.

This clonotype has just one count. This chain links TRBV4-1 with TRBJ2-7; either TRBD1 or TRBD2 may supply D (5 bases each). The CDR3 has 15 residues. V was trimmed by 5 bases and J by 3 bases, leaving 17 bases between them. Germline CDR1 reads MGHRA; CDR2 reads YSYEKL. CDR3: CASSTRDPGSYEQYF. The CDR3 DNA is TGCGCCAGCAGCACCCGGGACCCGGGGAGCTACGAGCAGTACTTC.

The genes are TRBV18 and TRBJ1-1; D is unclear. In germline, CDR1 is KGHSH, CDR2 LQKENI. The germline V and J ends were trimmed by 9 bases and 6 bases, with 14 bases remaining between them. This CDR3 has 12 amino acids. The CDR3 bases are TGTGCCAGTTCCGTCGGGTCGGCTGAAGCTTTCTTT. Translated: CASSVGSAEAFF.

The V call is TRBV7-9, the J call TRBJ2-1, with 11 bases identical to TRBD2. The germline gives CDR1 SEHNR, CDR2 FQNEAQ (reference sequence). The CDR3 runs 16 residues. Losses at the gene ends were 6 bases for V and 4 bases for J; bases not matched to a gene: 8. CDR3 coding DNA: TGTGCCAGCAGTAATAGCGGGAGGGCCCTTTACAATGAGCAGTTCTTC. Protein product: CASSNSGRALYNEQFF.

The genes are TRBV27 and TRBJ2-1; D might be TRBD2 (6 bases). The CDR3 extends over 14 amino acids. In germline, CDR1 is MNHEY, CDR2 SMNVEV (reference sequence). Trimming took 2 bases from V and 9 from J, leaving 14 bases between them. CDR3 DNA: TGTGCCAGCAGTTTAGTACTAGCTGGGGGTGAGCAGTTCTTC. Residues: CASSLVLAGGEQFF.

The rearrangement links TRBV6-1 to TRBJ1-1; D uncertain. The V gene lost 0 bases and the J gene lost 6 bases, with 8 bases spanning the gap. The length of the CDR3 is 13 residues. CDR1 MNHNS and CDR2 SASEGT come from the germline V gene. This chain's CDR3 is CASSEAGDPEAFF. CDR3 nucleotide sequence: TGTGCCAGCAGTGAAGCCGGAGACCCTGAAGCTTTCTTT.

The CDR3 region has the DNA TGCGCCAGCAGCTTGAGAGGTCTCCCCGAAGCTTTCTTT. Translated, it gives CASSLRGLPEAFF. V is TRBV5-1 and J is TRBJ1-1; D unclear. Trimming left V 1 base short and J 8 bases short, with 12 bases between. CDR3 length equals 13 residues. Germline CDR1 reads SGHRS; CDR2 reads YFSETQ. The whole variable domain, remainder taken from reference TRBV5-1 and TRBJ1-1, is KAGVTQTPRYLIKTRGQQVTLSCSPISGHRSVSWYQQTPGQGLQFLFEYFSETQRNKGNFPGRFSGRQFSNSRSEMNVSTLELGDSALYLCASSLRGLPEAFFGQGTRLTVV.

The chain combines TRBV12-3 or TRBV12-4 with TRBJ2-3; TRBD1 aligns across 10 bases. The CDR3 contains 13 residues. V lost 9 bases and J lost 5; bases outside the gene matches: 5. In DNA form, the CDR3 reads TGTGCCAGTCGTGACAGGGGGCAAGATACGCAGTATTTT. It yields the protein CASRDRGQDTQYF.

CDR3 amino acids: CASSIFNEQYF. DNA of the CDR3: TGTGCCAGTAGTATCTTCAACGAGCAGTACTTC. The genes are TRBV19 and TRBJ2-7; D is unclear. V was clipped by 3 bases and J by 5 bases, with 5 bases between them. The CDR3 loop spans 11 amino acids. CDR1 LNHDA and CDR2 SQIVND come from the germline V gene (reference sequence).

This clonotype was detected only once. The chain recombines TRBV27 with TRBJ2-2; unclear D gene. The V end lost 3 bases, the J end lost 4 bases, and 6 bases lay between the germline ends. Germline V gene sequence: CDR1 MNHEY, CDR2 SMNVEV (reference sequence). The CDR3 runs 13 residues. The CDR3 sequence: CASSLWGTGELFF. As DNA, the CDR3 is TGTGCCAGCAGTTTGTGGGGCACCGGGGAGCTGTTTTTT.

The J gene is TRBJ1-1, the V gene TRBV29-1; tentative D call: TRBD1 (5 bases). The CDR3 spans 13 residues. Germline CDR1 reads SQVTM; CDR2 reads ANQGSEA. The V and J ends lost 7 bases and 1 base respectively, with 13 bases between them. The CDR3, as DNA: TGCAGCGCCGAGGGACCGACGAACACTGAAGCTTTCTTT. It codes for CSAEGPTNTEAFF.

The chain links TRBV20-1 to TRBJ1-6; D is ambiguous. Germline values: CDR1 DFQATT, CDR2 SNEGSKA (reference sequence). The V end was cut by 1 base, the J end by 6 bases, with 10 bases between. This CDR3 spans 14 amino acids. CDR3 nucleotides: TGCAGTGCTAGAGTTACGGGCTCTAATTCACCCCTCCACTTT. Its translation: CSARVTGSNSPLHF.

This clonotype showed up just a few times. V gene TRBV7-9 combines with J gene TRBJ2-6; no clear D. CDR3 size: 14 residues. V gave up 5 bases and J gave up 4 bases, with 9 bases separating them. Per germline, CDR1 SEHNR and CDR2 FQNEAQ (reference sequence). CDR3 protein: CASSPLPGANVLTF. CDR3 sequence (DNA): TGTGCCAGCAGCCCCCTTCCCGGGGCCAACGTCCTGACTTTC.

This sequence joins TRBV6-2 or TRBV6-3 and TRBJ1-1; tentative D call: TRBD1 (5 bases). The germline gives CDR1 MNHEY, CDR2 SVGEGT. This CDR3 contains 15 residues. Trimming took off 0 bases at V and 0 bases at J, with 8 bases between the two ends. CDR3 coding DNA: TGTGCCAGCAGTTACTCAAAGGGGATGAACACTGAAGCTTTCTTT. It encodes CASSYSKGMNTEAFF.

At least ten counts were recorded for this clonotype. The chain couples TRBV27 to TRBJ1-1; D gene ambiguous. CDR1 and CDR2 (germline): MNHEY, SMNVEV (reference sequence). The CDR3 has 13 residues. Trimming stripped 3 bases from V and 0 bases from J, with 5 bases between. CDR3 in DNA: TGTGCCAGCAGTTTTGGCATGAACACTGAAGCTTTCTTT. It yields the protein CASSFGMNTEAFF.